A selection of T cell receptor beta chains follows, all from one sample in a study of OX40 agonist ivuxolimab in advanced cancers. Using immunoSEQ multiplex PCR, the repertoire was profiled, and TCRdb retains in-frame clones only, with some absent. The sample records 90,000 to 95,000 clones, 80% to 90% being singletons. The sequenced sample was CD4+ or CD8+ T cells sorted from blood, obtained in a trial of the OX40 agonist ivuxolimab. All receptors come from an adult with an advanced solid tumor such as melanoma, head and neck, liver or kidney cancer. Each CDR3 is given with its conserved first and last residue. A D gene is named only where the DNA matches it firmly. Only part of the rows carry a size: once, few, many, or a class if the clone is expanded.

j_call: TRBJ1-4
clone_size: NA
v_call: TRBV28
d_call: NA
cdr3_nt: TGTGCCAGCAGTTCCGAAAAACTGTTTTTT
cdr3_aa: CASSSEKLFF

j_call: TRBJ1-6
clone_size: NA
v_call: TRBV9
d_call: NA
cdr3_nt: TGTGCCAGCAGCGTAGTTGAATCCCATAATTCACCCCTCCACTTT
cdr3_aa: CASSVVESHNSPLHF

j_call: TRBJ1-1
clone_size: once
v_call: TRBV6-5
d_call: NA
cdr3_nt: TGTGCCAGCAGTGACTCAGGGACCACTGAAGCTTTCTTT
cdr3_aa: CASSDSGTTEAFF

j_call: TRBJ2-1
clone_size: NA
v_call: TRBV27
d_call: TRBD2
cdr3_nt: TGTGCCAGCAGTACCCGCCCGCGGGGGGCCAAGTTCTTC
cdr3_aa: CASSTRPRGAKFF

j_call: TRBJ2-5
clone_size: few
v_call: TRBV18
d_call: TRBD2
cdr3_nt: TGTGCCAGCTCTGGCGGGGGGACTAAAGAGACCCAGTACTTC
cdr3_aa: CASSGGGTKETQYF

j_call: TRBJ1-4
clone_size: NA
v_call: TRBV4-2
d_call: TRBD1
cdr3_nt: TGTGCCAGCAGCCCTGACAGGGGAACTAATGAAAAACTGTTTTTT
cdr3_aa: CASSPDRGTNEKLFF

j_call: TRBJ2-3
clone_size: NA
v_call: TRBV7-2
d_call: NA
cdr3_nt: TGTGCCAGCAGCTTATGGGTTAGCGAGCACGATACGCAGTATTTT
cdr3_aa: CASSLWVSEHDTQYF

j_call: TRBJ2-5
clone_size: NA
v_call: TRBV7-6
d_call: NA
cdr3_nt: TGTGCCAGCAGCCCCATTCCAGGCCGTTTTGGGAGCGAGACCCAGTACTTC
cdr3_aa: CASSPIPGRFGSETQYF

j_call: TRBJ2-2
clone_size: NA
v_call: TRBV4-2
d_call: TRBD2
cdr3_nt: TGTGCCAGCAGCCAAGACGGTTTGCGGGGGGGCAACACCGGGGAGCTGTTTTTT
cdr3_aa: CASSQDGLRGGNTGELFF

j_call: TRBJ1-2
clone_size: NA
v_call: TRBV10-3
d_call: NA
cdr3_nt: TGTGCCATCAGTGAGAGTCGGACGGGCTATGGCTACACCTTC
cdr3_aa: CAISESRTGYGYTF

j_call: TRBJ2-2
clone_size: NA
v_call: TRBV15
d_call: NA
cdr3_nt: TGTGCCACCAGCAGAGGGACGGACTCCGGGGAGCTGTTTTTT
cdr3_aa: CATSRGTDSGELFF

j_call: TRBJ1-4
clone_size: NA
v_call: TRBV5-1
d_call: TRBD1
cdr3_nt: TGCGCCAGCAGTTTGGGACAGGGTCATGAAAAACTGTTTTTT
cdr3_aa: CASSLGQGHEKLFF

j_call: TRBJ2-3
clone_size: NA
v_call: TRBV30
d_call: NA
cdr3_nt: TGTGCCTGGAGTCCTAGCACAGATACGCAGTATTTT
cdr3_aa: CAWSPSTDTQYF

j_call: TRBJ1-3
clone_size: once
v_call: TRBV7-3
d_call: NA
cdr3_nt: TGTGCCAGCAGCTTATTCTCTGGAAACACCATATATTTT
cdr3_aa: CASSLFSGNTIYF

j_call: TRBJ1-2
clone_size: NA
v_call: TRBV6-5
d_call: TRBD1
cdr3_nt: TGTGCCACCCTGCCGGGACAGGGTCGTGGCTACACCTTC
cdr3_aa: CATLPGQGRGYTF

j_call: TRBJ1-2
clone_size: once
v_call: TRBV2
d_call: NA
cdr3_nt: TGTGCCAGCAGTGTTAGAGGGCCTAACTATGGCTACACCTTC
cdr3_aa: CASSVRGPNYGYTF

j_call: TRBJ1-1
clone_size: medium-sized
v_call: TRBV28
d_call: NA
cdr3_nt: TGTGCCAGCAAGCCCGGGACCGAGAACACTGAAGCTTTCTTT
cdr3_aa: CASKPGTENTEAFF

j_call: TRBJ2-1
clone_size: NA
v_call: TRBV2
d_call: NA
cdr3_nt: TGTGCCAGCAGTGAAATCTCGGGGATCGGGGCCTACAATGAGCAGTTCTTC
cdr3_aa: CASSEISGIGAYNEQFF

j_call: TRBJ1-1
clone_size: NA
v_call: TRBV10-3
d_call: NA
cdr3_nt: TGTGCCAACCGGGGGGTGTACACTGAAGCTTTCTTT
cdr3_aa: CANRGVYTEAFF

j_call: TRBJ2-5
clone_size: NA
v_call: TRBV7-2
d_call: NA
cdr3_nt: TGTGCCAGCAGCCCCGGACGCAAAACTCAAGAGACCCAGTACTTC
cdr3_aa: CASSPGRKTQETQYF

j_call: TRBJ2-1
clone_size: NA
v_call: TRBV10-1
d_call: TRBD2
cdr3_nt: TGCGCCAGCAGTGACCCTGGGGGGGTCAATGAGCAGTTCTTC
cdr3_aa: CASSDPGGVNEQFF

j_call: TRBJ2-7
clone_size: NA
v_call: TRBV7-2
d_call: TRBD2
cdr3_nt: TGTGCCAGCAGCTTTCTAGCGGGGGACTCCTACGAGCAGTACTTC
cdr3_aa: CASSFLAGDSYEQYF

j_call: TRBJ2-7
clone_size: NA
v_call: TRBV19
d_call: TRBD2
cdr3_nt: TGTGCCAGTAGCTCCCGCGGGGGCTCCTACGAGCAGTACTTC
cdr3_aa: CASSSRGGSYEQYF

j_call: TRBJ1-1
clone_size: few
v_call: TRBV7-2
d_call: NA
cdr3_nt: TGTGCCAGCAGCCAGGGGAACACTGAAGCTTTCTTT
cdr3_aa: CASSQGNTEAFF

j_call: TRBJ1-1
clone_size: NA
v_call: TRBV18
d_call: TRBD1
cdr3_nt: TGTGCCAGCTCACTGGGACAGGGAACTGAAGCTTTCTTT
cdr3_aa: CASSLGQGTEAFF

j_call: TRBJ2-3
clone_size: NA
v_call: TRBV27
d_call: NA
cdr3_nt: TGTGCCAGCAGTGGCGTTGGGGGGGCCACAGATACGCAGTATTTT
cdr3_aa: CASSGVGGATDTQYF

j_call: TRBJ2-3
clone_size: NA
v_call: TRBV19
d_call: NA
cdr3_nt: TGTGCCAGTAGGACAGGCCTCACAGATACGCAGTATTTT
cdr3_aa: CASRTGLTDTQYF

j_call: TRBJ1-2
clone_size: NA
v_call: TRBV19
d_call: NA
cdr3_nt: TGTGCCAGTAGTATCATTCCCCCCTATGGCTACACCTTC
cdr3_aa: CASSIIPPYGYTF

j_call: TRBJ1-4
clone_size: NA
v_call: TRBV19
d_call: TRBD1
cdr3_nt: TGTGCCAGCGTAGGGGGCTCTAATGAAAAACTGTTTTTT
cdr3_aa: CASVGGSNEKLFF

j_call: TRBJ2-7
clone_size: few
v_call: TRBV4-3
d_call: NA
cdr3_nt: TGCGCCAGCGCCACGGAAACCTGGGGATCGCAGTACTTC
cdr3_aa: CASATETWGSQYF

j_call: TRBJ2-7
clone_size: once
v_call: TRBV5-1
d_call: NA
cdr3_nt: TGCGCCAGCAGCTTGGAAGTCGGGAAGAGCTCCTACGAGCAGTACTTC
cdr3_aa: CASSLEVGKSSYEQYF

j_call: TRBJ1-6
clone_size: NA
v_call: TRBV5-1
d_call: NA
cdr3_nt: TGCGCCAGCAGGGACTCGGGGCTGGTTAATTCACCCCTCCACTTT
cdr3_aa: CASRDSGLVNSPLHF

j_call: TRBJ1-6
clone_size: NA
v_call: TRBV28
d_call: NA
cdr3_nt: TGTGCCAGCAGTTTATCTGGGGCCTTAAATTCACCCCTCCACTTT
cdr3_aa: CASSLSGALNSPLHF

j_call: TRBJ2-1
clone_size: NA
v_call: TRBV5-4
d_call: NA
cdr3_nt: TGTGCCAGCAGCTTGGACCAGAACTCCTACAATGAGCAGTTCTTC
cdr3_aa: CASSLDQNSYNEQFF

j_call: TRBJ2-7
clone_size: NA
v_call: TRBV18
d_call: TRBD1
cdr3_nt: TGTGCCAGCTCACCACCGGGACAGGGGTCGCTCGAGCAGTACTTC
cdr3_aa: CASSPPGQGSLEQYF

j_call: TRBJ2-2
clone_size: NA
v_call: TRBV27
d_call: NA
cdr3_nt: TGTGCCAGCAGTGCTGGGCTTAGGGTGTTTTTT
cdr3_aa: CASSAGLRVFF

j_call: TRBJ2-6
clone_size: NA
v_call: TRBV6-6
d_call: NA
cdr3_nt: TGTGCCAGCTCACTTTCTGGGGCCAACGTCCTGACTTTC
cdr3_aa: CASSLSGANVLTF

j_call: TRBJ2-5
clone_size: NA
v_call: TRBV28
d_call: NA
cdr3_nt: TGTGCCAGCAGTTTTTTGGTAGCCCAGGAGACCCAGTACTTC
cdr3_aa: CASSFLVAQETQYF

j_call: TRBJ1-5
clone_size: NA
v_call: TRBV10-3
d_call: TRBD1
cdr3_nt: TGTGCCATCAGAAAGACAGGGGATGATCAGCCCCAGCATTTT
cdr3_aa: CAIRKTGDDQPQHF

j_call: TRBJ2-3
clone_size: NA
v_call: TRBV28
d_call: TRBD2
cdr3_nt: TGTGCCAGCAGTTTATCGGTAGCGGGGGACACAGATACGCAGTATTTT
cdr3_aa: CASSLSVAGDTDTQYF

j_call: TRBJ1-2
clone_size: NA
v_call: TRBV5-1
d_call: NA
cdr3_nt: TGCGCCAGCAGCCTGGGGGTCCAGGGAAACTATGGCTACACCTTC
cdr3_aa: CASSLGVQGNYGYTF

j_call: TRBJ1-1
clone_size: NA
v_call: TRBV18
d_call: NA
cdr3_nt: TGTGCCAGCTCACCCATGAACACTGAAGCTTTCTTT
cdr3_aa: CASSPMNTEAFF

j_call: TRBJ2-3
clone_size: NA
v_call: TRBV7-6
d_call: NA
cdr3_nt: TGTGCCAGCAGCTTCTTAGGGGAGGGACAGTTAACAGATACGCAGTATTTT
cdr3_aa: CASSFLGEGQLTDTQYF

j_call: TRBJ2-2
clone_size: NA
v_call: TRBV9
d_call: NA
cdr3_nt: TGTGCCAGCAGCGTAGGGGATCTACGTAACACCGGGGAGCTGTTTTTT
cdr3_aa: CASSVGDLRNTGELFF

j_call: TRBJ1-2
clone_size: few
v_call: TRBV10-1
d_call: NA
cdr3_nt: TGCGCCAGCAGCCCCCGGGGAGCGAACTATGGCTACACCTTC
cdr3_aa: CASSPRGANYGYTF

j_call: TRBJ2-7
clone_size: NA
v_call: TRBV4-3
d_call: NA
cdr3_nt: TGCGCCAGCAGCCAAGGGGACTCGGGTGCCTACGAGCAGTACTTC
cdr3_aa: CASSQGDSGAYEQYF

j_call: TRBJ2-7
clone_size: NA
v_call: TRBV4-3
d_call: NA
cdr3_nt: TGCGCCAGCAGCCAGGAAAGGTTCGGCGGGGCCTTCAACGAGCAGTACTTC
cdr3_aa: CASSQERFGGAFNEQYF

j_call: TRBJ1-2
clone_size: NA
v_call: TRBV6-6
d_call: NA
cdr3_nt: TGTGCCAGCACTCAAGGACTGGGATATGGCTACACCTTC
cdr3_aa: CASTQGLGYGYTF

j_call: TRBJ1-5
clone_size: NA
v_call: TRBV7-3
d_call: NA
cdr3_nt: TGTGCCAGCACCACTAGGATCCCCAATCAGCCCCAGCATTTT
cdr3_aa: CASTTRIPNQPQHF

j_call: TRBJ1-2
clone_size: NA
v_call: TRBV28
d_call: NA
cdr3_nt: TGTGCCAGCAGTCAGGGTGACTATGGCTACACCTTC
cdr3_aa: CASSQGDYGYTF

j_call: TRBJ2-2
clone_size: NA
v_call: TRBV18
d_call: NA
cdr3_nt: TGTGCCAGCTCCCCCCTAGACGTCGCCGGGGAGCTGTTTTTT
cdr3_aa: CASSPLDVAGELFF

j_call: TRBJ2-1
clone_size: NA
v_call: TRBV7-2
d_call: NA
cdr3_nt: TGTGCCAGCAGCTTTATCGGGGTCGGGAGTGAGCAGTTCTTC
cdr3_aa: CASSFIGVGSEQFF

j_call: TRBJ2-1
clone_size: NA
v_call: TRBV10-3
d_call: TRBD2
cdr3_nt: TGTGCCATCAGGGCGGGACTAGCGGTCGAGCAGTTCTTC
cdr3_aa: CAIRAGLAVEQFF